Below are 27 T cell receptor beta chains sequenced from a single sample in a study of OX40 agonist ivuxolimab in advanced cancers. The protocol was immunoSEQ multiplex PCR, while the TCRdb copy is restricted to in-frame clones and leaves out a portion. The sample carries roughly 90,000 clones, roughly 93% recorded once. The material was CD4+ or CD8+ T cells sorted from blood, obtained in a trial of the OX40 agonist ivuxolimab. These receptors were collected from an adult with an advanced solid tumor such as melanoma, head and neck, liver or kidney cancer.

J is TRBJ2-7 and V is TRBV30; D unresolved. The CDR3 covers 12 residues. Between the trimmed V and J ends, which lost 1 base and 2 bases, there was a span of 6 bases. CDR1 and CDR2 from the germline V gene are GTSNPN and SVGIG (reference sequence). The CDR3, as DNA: TGTGCCTGGAGTGCACCGACCTACGAGCAGTACTTC. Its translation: CAWSAPTYEQYF.

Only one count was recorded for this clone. CDR3 sequence: CASSRTRTDTQYF. For the CDR3, the DNA is TGCGCCAGCAGCCGGACCCGCACAGATACGCAGTATTTT. The rearrangement uses TRBV4-1 and TRBJ2-3; D is uncertain. From germline, CDR1 is MGHRA and CDR2 YSYEKL. This CDR3 is 13 amino acids long. V lost 4 bases and J 1 base, leaving 6 bases between the germline ends.

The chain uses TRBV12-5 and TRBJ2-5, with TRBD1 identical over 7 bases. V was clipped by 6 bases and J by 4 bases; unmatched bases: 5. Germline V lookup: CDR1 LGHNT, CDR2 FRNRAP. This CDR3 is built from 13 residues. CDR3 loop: CASGKTGSETQYF. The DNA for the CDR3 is TGTGCTAGTGGGAAGACAGGGTCAGAGACCCAGTACTTC.

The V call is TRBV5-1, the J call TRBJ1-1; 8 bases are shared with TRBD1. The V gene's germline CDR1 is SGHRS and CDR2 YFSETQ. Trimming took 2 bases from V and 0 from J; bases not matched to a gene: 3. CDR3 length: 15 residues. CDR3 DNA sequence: TGCGCCAGCAGCTTCCAGGGGGCAGTGAACACTGAAGCTTTCTTT. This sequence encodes CASSFQGAVNTEAFF.

The chain's CDR3 is CASSLDPGVSYNEQFF. CDR3 nucleotides: TGCGCCAGCAGCTTGGACCCAGGGGTTTCCTACAATGAGCAGTTCTTC. The genes are TRBV5-1 and TRBJ2-1; maybe TRBD1 (6 bases). The CDR3 extends over 16 amino acids. Looked up from germline, CDR1 is SGHRS and CDR2 is YFSETQ. The V end lost 0 bases, the J end lost 1 base, and 11 bases lay between the germline ends.

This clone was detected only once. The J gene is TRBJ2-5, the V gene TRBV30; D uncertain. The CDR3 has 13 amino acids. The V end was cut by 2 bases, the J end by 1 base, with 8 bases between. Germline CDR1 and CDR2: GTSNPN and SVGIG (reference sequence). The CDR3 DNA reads TGTGCCTGGAGTCCCCAGGCCCAAGAGACCCAGTACTTC. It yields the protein CAWSPQAQETQYF.

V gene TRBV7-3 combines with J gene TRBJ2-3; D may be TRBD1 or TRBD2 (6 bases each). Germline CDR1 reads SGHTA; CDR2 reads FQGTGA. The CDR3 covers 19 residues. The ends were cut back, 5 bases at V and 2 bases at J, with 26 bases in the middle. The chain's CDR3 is CASSQTSGLRGANTDTQYF. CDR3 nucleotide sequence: TGTGCCAGCAGCCAAACGTCGGGTTTGAGGGGGGCTAACACAGATACGCAGTATTTT. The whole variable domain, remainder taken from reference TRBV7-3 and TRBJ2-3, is GAGVSQTPSNKVTEKGKYVELRCDPISGHTALYWYRQSLGQGPEFLIYFQGTGAADDSGLPNDRFFAVRPEGSVSTLKIQRTERGDSAVYLCASSQTSGLRGANTDTQYFGPGTRLTVL.

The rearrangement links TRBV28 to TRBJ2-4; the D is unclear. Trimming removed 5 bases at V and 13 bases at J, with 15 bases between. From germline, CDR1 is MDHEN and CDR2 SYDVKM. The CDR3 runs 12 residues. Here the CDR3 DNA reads TGTGCCAGCAGTCCTGTCTCTCTTTTCCAGTACTTC. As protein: CASSPVSLFQYF.

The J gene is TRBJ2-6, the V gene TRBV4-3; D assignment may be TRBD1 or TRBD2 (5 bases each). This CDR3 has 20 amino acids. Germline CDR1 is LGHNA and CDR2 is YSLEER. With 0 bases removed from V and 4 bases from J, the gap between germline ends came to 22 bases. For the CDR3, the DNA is TGCGCCAGCAGCCAAGATCCGCCCGGGGCCGGCCTTGGAGGGGCCAACGTCCTGACTTTC. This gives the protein CASSQDPPGAGLGGANVLTF.

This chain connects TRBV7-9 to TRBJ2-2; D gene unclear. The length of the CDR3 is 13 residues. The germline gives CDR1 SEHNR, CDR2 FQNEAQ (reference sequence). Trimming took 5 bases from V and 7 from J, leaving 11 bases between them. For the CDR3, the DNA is TGTGCCAGCAGCCTCACCGGTAACGGGGAGCTGTTTTTT. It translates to CASSLTGNGELFF.

The CDR3 region is CASSPLGLDQETQYF. The CDR3 DNA sequence: TGTGCCAGCAGCCCCCTGGGGCTAGACCAAGAGACCCAGTACTTC. The rearrangement links TRBV7-3 to TRBJ2-5, with D perhaps matching TRBD1 (5 bases). CDR1 is SGHTA and CDR2 is FQGTGA in the germline V gene. Trimming took 5 bases from V and 0 from J, leaving 13 bases between them. The CDR3 totals 15 residues.

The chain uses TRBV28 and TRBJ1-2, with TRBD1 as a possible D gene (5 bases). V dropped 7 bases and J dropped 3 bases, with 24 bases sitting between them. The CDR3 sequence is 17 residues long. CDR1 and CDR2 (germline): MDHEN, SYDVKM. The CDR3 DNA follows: TGTGCCAGCAACCGCCTCATATCGTCCCGGGGCGACTATGGCTACACCTTC. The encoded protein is CASNRLISSRGDYGYTF.

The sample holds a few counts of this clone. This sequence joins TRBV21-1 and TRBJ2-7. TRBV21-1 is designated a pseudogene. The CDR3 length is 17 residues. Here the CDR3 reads CASSKGGTGEGSYEQYF. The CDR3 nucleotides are TGTGCCAGCAGCAAAGGAGGAACAGGGGAGGGTTCCTACGAGCAGTACTTC.

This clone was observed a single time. The CDR3 region is CASSFGTNTGELFF. The CDR3 DNA follows: TGTGCCAGCAGCTTCGGGACAAACACCGGGGAGCTGTTTTTT. The V gene is TRBV7-9, the J gene TRBJ2-2; D is perhaps TRBD1 (6 bases). V shed 3 bases and J shed 2 bases, with 7 bases lying between them. Looked up from germline, CDR1 is SEHNR and CDR2 is FQNEAQ (reference sequence). The CDR3 sequence is 14 residues long. Supplemented by reference TRBV7-9 and TRBJ2-2, the full variable domain reads DTGVSQNPRHKITKRGQNVTFRCDPISEHNRLYWYRQTLGQGPEFLTYFQNEAQLEKSRLLSDRFSAERPKGSFSTLEIQRTEQGDSAMYLCASSFGTNTGELFFGEGSRLTVL.

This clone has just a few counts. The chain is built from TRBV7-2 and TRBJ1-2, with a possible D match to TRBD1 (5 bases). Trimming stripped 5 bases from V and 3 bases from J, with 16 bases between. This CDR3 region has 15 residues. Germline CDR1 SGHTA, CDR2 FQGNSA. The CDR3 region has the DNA TGTGCCAGCAGCCCAGGGTGGGGGAGCTACTATGGCTACACCTTC. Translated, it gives CASSPGWGSYYGYTF.

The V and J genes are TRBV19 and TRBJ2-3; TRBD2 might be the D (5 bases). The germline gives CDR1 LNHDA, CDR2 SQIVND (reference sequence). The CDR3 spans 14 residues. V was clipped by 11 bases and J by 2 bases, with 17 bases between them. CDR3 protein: CASSSGSFTDTQYF. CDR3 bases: TGTGCCTCGTCTTCGGGATCTTTCACAGATACGCAGTATTTT.

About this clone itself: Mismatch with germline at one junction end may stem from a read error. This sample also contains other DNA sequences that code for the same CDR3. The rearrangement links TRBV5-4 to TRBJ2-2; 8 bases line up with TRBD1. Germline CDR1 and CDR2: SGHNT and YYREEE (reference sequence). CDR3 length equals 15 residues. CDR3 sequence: CASSPYRGNTGELFF. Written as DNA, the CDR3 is TGTGCCAGCAGCCCGTACAGGGGGAACACCGGGGAGCTATTTTTT. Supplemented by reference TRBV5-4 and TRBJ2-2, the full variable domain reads ETGVTQSPTHLIKTRGQQVTLRCSSQSGHNTVSWYQQALGQGPQFIFQYYREEENGRGNFPPRFSGLQFPNYSSELNVNALELDDSALYLCASSPYRGNTGELFFGEGSRLTVL.

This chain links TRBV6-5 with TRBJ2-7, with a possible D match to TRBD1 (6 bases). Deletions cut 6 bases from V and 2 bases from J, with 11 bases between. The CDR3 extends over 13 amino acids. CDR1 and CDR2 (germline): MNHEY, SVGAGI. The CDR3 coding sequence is TGTGCCAGCAGAACAGGGACAACCTACGAGCAGTACTTC. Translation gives CASRTGTTYEQYF.

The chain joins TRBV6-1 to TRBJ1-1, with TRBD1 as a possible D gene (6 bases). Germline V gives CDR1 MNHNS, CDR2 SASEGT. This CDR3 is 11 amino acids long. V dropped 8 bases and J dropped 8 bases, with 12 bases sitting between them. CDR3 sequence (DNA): TGTGCCAGCGGGGGGCAGTCGGAAGCTTTCTTT. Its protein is CASGGQSEAFF.

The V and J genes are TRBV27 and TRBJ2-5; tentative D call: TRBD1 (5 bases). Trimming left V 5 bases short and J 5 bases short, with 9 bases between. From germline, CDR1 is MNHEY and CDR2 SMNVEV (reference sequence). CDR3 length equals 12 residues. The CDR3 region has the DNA TGTGCCAGCAGTCATGCAGGGGAGACCCAGTACTTC. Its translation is CASSHAGETQYF.

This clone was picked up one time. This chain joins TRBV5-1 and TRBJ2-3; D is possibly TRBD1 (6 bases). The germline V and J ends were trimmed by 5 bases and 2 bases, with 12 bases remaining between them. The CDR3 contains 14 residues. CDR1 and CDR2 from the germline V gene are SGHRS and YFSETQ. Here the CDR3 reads CASRKGDTTDTQYF. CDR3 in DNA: TGCGCCAGCAGAAAGGGGGACACCACAGATACGCAGTATTTT.

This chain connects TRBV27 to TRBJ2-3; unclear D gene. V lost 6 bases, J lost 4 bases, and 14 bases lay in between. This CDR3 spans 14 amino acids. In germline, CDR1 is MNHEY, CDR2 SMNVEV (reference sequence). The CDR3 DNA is TGTGCCAGCAGCCCCCCGAGCTCCCCAGATACGCAGTATTTT. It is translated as CASSPPSSPDTQYF.

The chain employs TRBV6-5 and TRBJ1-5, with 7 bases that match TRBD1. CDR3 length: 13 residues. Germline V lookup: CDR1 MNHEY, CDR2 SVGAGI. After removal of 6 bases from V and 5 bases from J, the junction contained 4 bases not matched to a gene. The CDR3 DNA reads TGTGCCAGCAGCTTCGACAGGGATCAGCCCCAGCATTTT. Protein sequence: CASSFDRDQPQHF.

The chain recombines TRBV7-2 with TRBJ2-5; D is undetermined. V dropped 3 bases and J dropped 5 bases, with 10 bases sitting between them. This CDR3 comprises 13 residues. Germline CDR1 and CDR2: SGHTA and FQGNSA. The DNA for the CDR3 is TGTGCCAGCAGCTTTAGTTTTCGGGAGACCCAGTACTTC. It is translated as CASSFSFRETQYF. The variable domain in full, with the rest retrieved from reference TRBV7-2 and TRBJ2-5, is GAGVSQSPSNKVTEKGKDVELRCDPISGHTALYWYRQSLGQGLEFLIYFQGNSAPDKSGLPSDRFSAERTGGSVSTLTIQRTQQEDSAVYLCASSFSFRETQYFGPGTRLLVL.

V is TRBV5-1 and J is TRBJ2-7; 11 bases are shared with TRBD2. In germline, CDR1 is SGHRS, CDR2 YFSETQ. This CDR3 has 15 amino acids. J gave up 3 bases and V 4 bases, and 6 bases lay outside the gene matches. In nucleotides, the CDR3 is TGCGCCAGCAGCATAGGGACTAGCGGAGACTACGAGCAGTACTTC. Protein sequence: CASSIGTSGDYEQYF.

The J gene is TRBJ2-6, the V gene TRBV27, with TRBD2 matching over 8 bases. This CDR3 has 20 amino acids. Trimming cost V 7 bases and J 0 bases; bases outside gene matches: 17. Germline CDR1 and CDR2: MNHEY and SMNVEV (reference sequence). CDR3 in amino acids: CASTLRPTSAPISGANVLTF. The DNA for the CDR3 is TGTGCCAGCACCCTACGGCCGACTAGCGCCCCCATCTCTGGGGCCAACGTCCTGACTTTC.

CDR3 nucleotide sequence: TGTGCCAGCAACCGTAGGGACTCCACAGATACGCAGTATTTT. This sequence encodes CASNRRDSTDTQYF. J is TRBJ2-3 and V is TRBV7-2; D is possibly TRBD2 (6 bases). Germline CDR1 reads SGHTA; CDR2 reads FQGNSA. The germline V and J ends were trimmed by 7 bases and 2 bases, with 13 bases remaining between them. The CDR3 covers 14 residues.